What follows describes a single T cell receptor beta chain. Antigen unknown. The ends were cut back, 2 bases at V and 2 bases at J, with 8 bases in the middle. The CDR3 covers 13 residues. The germline CDR1 and CDR2 sequences are SGHKS and YYEKEE (reference sequence). The data originate from a study of cytomegalovirus exposure and HLA in healthy donors. Study background: About 85 million unique TCR sequences came from HLA-typed donors in an early release. Study results and caveats: TCR beta sequences reportedly predicted most subjects' HLA-A and HLA-B alleles accurately. Roughly uniform sequencing depth across donors was assumed, possibly incorrectly.

Donors in the study were healthy people who gave bone marrow. The PCR was carried out with 60 Vbeta primers and 13 Jbeta primers. TCRdb keeps only in-frame clones here, not all; method: immunoSEQ multiplex PCR. The top ten clones hold 8.2% of a sample with 100,000 to 120,000 clones, 76% of them seen once. This receptor was identified in a man aged 40-49 years in good health and CMV-seropositive. Specimen: PBMCs. This chain connects TRBV5-5 to TRBJ2-7; D is unclear. Here the CDR3 DNA reads TGTGCCAGCAGCTTTGGGCAGGCCTACGAGCAGTACTTC. Translated, it gives CASSFGQAYEQYF.